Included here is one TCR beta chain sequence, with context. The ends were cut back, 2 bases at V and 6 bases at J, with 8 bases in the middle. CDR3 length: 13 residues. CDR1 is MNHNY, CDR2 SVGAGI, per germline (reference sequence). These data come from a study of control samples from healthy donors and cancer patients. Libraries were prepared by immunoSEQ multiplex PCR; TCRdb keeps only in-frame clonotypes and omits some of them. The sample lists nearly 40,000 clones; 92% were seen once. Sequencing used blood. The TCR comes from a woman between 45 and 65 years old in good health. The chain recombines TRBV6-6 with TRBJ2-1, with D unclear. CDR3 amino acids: CASSYGWGNEQFF. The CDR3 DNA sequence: TGTGCCAGCAGTTACGGATGGGGCAATGAGCAGTTCTTC.